A selection of T cell receptor beta chains follows, all from one sample in a study of CD8 T cells in Susac syndrome. TCRdb re-called the immunoSEQ multiplex PCR reads with MiXCR, one entry per CDR3 protein. This table holds 100,000 to 150,000 distinct CDR3 sequences, around 95% found once. The specimen was CD8+ T cells from PBMCs. Receptor source: a human donor with Susac syndrome. Both conserved end residues are part of each CDR3. D genes are given only for firm matches. Only part of the rows carry a size: once, few, many, or a class if the clone is expanded.

cdr3_aa cdr3_nt clone_size j_call d_call v_call
CASSSSEEIAKNIQYF TGTGCCAGCAGTTCATCCGAGGAGATAGCCAAAAACATTCAGTACTTC once TRBJ2-4 NA TRBV12-3/TRBV12-4
CSADGGSTYEQYF TGCAGTGCCGACGGGGGATCCACTTACGAGCAGTACTTC NA TRBJ2-7 NA TRBV20-1
CASSQDGQGNTEAFF TGCGCCAGCAGCCAAGACGGACAGGGGAACACTGAAGCTTTCTTT NA TRBJ1-1 TRBD1 TRBV4-1
CATSTGTYNEQFF TGTGCCACCAGCACGGGCACCTACAATGAGCAGTTCTTC NA TRBJ2-1 NA TRBV24-1
CASRPGGSDEQYF TGTGCCAGCAGACCGGGGGGGTCCGACGAGCAGTACTTC NA TRBJ2-7 TRBD2 TRBV12-3/TRBV12-4
CASSFGQRSPFGYTF TGTGCCAGCAGCTTCGGACAGAGATCCCCCTTCGGCTACACCTTC NA TRBJ1-2 NA TRBV7-2
CASSFGDRGGSEAFF TGCGCCAGCAGCTTTGGGGACAGGGGAGGGAGTGAAGCTTTCTTT NA TRBJ1-1 TRBD1 TRBV5-1
CASSGDENYQYF TGTGCCAGCAGTGGGGACGAAAATTATCAGTATTTT NA TRBJ2-3 NA TRBV6-4
CAWSARTGWTDAQYF TGTGCCTGGAGTGCCCGGACAGGGTGGACAGATGCGCAGTATTTT NA TRBJ2-3 TRBD1 TRBV30
CASSLDSQETQYF TGTGCCAGCAGCTTGGACAGTCAAGAGACCCAGTACTTC NA TRBJ2-5 NA TRBV5-6
CASSQEEGLEYGYTF TGTGCCAGCAGCCAAGAAGAGGGCTTGGAGTATGGCTACACCTTC NA TRBJ1-2 NA TRBV4-2
CASSVASSSYNSPLHF TGTGCCAGCAGCGTAGCCTCGAGCTCCTATAATTCACCCCTCCACTTT NA TRBJ1-6 NA TRBV9
CASSPIFSGNTIYF TGTGCCAGTAGCCCCATCTTTTCTGGAAACACCATATATTTT NA TRBJ1-3 NA TRBV19
CSVEDQRDRNYGYTF TGCAGCGTTGAAGATCAGCGGGACCGAAACTATGGCTACACCTTC NA TRBJ1-2 NA TRBV29-1
CASSLNRGFVYGYTF TGTGCCAGCAGTTTAAACAGGGGATTTGTGTATGGCTACACCTTC NA TRBJ1-2 TRBD1 TRBV12-3/TRBV12-4
CASRTGSNQETQYF TGTGCCAGCAGGACAGGGAGCAACCAAGAGACCCAGTACTTC NA TRBJ2-5 TRBD1 TRBV5-6
CASSDEESSYNSPLHF TGTGCCAGCAGTGATGAGGAGAGCTCCTATAATTCACCCCTCCACTTT NA TRBJ1-6 NA TRBV12-3/TRBV12-4
CASSQLGAGTGELFF TGTGCCAGCAGTCAGCTGGGGGCTGGCACCGGGGAGCTGTTTTTT NA TRBJ2-2 NA TRBV12-3/TRBV12-4
CAPPPNTGELFF TGTGCCCCCCCGCCGAACACCGGGGAGCTGTTTTTT NA TRBJ2-2 NA TRBV30
CASSHITMGPEVGSYEQYF TGTGCCAGCAGCCACATCACGATGGGGCCGGAGGTGGGCTCCTACGAGCAGTACTTC NA TRBJ2-7 NA TRBV4-2
CASRDRGTEAFF TGTGCCAGCCGTGACAGGGGCACTGAAGCTTTCTTT NA TRBJ1-1 TRBD1 TRBV2
CASSAITGGQETQYF TGTGCCAGCAGCGCGATTACAGGGGGGCAAGAGACCCAGTACTTC NA TRBJ2-5 TRBD1 TRBV9
CSAPGLSGADTQYF TGCAGTGCTCCGGGACTTTCAGGGGCAGATACGCAGTATTTT NA TRBJ2-3 NA TRBV20-1
CASSQGVGTGVMMNTGELFF TGCGCCAGCAGCCAAGGGGTCGGGACAGGGGTTATGATGAACACCGGGGAGCTGTTTTTT NA TRBJ2-2 TRBD1 TRBV4-3
CASSLSGGGQETQYF TGCGCCAGCAGCCTCAGCGGGGGTGGCCAAGAGACCCAGTACTTC NA TRBJ2-5 TRBD2 TRBV4-1
CASSALGTPDYGYTF TGTGCCAGCAGTGCCCTAGGGACCCCTGACTATGGCTACACCTTC once TRBJ1-2 NA TRBV12-3/TRBV12-4
CASSFHQISYEQYF TGCGCCAGCAGCTTCCACCAGATTTCCTACGAGCAGTACTTC NA TRBJ2-7 NA TRBV5-1
CASSEEGGSWDEQFF TGTGCCAGCAGTGAAGAAGGGGGCAGCTGGGATGAGCAGTTCTTC NA TRBJ2-1 TRBD1 TRBV6-1
CASSATGISNQPQHF TGTGCCAGCAGCGCTACAGGGATTAGCAATCAGCCCCAGCATTTT NA TRBJ1-5 NA TRBV7-8
CSATVGREDTDTQYF TGCAGTGCTACCGTCGGCAGGGAGGACACAGATACGCAGTATTTT NA TRBJ2-3 NA TRBV20-1
CASSQEWTGNQPQHF TGCGCCAGCAGCCAGGAATGGACAGGCAATCAGCCCCAGCATTTT NA TRBJ1-5 NA TRBV4-1
CASSTFMESNTEAFF TGTGCCAGTAGTACCTTCATGGAATCGAACACTGAAGCTTTCTTT NA TRBJ1-1 NA TRBV19
CSARGTDNEQYF TGCAGTGCTAGAGGGACAGATAATGAGCAGTACTTC NA TRBJ2-7 NA TRBV20-1
CASSGGADGYTF TGCGCCAGCAGCGGCGGGGCTGATGGCTACACCTTC NA TRBJ1-2 NA TRBV5-1
CASSGGVSGANVLTF TGCGCCAGCAGCGGGGGGGTCTCTGGGGCCAACGTCCTGACTTTC NA TRBJ2-6 TRBD2 TRBV5-1
CASRPAAQETQYF TGTGCCAGCCGTCCAGCGGCACAAGAGACCCAGTACTTC NA TRBJ2-5 NA TRBV7-9
CASSLGAGEFVNEQFF TGTGCCAGCAGCTTAGGGGCGGGAGAGTTCGTCAATGAGCAGTTCTTC NA TRBJ2-1 TRBD2 TRBV7-8
CSAQRLAGAQETQYF TGCAGTGCCCAGAGACTAGCGGGGGCACAAGAGACCCAGTACTTC once TRBJ2-5 TRBD2 TRBV20-1
CASSMFGDGTEAFF TGTGCCAGTAGTATGTTCGGGGACGGAACTGAAGCTTTCTTT NA TRBJ1-1 NA TRBV19
CASSENAEANEQFF TGTGCCAGCAGTGAGAACGCGGAGGCGAATGAGCAGTTCTTC NA TRBJ2-1 NA TRBV6-4
CASSNSPGDRLISYEQYF TGTGCCAGCAGCAACTCCCCTGGCGACAGATTAATCTCCTACGAGCAGTACTTC NA TRBJ2-7 NA TRBV21-1
CSARERTGGARYNEQFF TGCAGTGCTAGAGAAAGGACAGGGGGCGCAAGGTACAATGAGCAGTTCTTC NA TRBJ2-1 TRBD1 TRBV20-1
CASSGDNNSGHTGELFF TGTGCCAGCAGCGGAGATAACAATAGCGGACACACCGGGGAGCTGTTTTTT NA TRBJ2-2 NA TRBV6-1
CASSLSGSSYNSPLHF TGTGCCAGCAGTTTATCTGGGAGCTCCTATAATTCACCCCTCCACTTT NA TRBJ1-6 NA TRBV28
CASRSTNAVGYTF TGTGCCAGCCGCTCAACGAACGCCGTTGGCTACACCTTC NA TRBJ1-2 NA TRBV3-1